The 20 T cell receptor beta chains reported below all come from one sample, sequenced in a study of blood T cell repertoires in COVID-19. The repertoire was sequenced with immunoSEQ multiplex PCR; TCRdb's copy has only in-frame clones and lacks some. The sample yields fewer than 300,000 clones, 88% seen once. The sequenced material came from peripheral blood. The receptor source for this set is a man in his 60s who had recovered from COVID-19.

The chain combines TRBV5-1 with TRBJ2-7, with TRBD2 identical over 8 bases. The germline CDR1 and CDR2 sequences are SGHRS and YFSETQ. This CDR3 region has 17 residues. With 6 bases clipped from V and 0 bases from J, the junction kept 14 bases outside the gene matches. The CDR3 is CASTRGGGSPYSYEQYF. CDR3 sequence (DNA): TGCGCCAGCACCAGGGGCGGGGGGTCGCCTTACTCCTACGAGCAGTACTTC.

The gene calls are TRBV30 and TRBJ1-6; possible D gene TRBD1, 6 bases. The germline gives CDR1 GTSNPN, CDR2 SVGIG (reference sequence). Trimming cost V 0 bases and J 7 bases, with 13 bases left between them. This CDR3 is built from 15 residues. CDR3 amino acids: CAWSVKGVENSPLHF. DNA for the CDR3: TGTGCCTGGAGTGTTAAGGGGGTCGAAAATTCACCCCTCCACTTT.

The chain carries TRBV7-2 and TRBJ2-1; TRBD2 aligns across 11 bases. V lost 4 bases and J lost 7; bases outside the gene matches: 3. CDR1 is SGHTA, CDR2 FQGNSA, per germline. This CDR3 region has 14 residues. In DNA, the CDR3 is TGTGCCAGCAGCTCTAGCGGGGGGTCGAATGAGCAGTTCTTC. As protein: CASSSSGGSNEQFF.

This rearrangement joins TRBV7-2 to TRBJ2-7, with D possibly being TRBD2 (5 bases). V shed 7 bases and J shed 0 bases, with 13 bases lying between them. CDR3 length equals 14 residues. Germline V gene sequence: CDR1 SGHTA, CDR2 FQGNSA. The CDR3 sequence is CASTSLGSSYEQYF. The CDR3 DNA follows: TGTGCCAGCACCTCCTTGGGGAGCTCCTACGAGCAGTACTTC.

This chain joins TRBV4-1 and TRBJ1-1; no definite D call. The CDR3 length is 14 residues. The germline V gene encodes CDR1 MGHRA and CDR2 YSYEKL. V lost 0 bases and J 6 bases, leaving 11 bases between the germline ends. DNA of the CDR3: TGCGCCAGCAGCCAAGATTTGCCCCGGGCTGAAGCTTTCTTT. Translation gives CASSQDLPRAEAFF.

CDR3 sequence (DNA): TGTGCCAGCAGGTCCGGGGTGGTGGCCTACGAGCAGTACTTC. Its translation is CASRSGVVAYEQYF. The chain carries TRBV27 and TRBJ2-7, with D possibly matching TRBD2 (5 bases). The germline V gene has CDR1 MNHEY and CDR2 SMNVEV (reference sequence). V lost 6 bases, J lost 2 bases, and 14 bases lay in between. CDR3 size: 14 residues.

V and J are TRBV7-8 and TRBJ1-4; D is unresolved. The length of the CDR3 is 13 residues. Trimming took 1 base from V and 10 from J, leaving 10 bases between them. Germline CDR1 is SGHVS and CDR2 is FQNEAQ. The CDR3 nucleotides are TGTGCCAGCAGCTTAGATCGGGGTGGAAAACTGTTTTTT. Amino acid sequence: CASSLDRGGKLFF.

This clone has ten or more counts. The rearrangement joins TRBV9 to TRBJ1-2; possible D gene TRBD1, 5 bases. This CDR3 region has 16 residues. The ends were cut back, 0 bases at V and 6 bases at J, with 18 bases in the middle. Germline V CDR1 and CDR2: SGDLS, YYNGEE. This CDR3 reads CASSVDSTTVGDGYTF. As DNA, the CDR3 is TGTGCCAGCAGCGTAGATAGTACGACAGTAGGAGATGGCTACACCTTC.

The CDR3 protein is CASTSLMGTVGSPLHF. In DNA, the CDR3 is TGTGCCAGTACCTCCTTGATGGGGACAGTGGGATCACCCCTCCACTTT. V gene TRBV19 combines with J gene TRBJ1-6, with TRBD1 matching 7 bases. In germline, CDR1 is LNHDA, CDR2 SQIVND (reference sequence). The CDR3 sequence is 16 residues long. The J segment lost 10 bases and the V segment lost 7 bases, leaving 16 bases of the junction unmatched.

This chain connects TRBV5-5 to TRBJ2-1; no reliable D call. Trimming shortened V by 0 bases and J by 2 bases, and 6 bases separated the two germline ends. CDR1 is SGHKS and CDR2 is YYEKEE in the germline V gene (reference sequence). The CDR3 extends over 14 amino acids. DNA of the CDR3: TGTGCCAGCAGCTTGGGGCTGGCCTACAATGAGCAGTTCTTC. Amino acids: CASSLGLAYNEQFF.

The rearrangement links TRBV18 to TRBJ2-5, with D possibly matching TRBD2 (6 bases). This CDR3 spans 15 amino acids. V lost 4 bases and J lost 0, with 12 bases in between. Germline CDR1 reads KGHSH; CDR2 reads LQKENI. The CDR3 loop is CASSLAGSYQETQYF. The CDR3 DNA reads TGTGCCAGCTCACTGGCGGGGTCGTACCAAGAGACCCAGTACTTC.

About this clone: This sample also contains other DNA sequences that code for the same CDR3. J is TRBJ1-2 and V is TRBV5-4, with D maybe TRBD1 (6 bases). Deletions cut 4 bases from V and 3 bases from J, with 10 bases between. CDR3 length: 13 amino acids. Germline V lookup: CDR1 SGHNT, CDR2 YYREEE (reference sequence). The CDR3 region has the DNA TGTGCCAGCAGCCCGGACAGAGACTATGGCTACACCTTC. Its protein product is CASSPDRDYGYTF.

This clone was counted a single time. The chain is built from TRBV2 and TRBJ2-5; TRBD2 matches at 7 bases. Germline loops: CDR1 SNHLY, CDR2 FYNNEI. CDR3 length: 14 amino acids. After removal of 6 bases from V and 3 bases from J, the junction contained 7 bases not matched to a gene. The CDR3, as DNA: TGTGCCAGCAGCGCCGGGGGAGGGAAAGAGACCCAGTACTTC. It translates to CASSAGGGKETQYF.

CDR3 DNA: TGTGCCAGCAGCCAAGATCCGGGACAGGGATCACGGACTGAAGCTTTCTTT. Translating gives CASSQDPGQGSRTEAFF. This chain joins TRBV3-1 (or the pseudogene TRBV3-2) and TRBJ1-1; TRBD1 matches at 9 bases. The CDR3 is 17 amino acids. The V and J ends lost 0 bases and 5 bases, in that order; junction bases with no gene match: 10. The germline V gene encodes CDR1 LGHDT and CDR2 YNNKEL (reference sequence).

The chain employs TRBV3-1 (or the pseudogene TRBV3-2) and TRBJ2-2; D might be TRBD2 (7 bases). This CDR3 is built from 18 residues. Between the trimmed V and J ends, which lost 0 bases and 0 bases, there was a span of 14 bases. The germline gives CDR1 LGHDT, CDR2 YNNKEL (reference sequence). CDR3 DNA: TGTGCCAGCAGCCAAGAGAGGGGGGGAAGACCGAACACCGGGGAGCTGTTTTTT. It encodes CASSQERGGRPNTGELFF.

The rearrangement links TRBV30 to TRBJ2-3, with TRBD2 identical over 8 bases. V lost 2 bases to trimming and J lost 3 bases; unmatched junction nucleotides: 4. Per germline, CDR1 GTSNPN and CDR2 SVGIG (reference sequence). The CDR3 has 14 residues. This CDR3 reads CAWSRGGLTDTQYF. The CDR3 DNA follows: TGTGCCTGGAGTCGGGGGGGCTTAACAGATACGCAGTATTTT.

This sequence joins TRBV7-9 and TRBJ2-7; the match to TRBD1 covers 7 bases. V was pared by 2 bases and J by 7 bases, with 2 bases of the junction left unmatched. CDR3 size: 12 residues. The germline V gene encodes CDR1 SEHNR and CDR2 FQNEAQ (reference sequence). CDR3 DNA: TGTGCCAGCAGCTTACAGGGGGTAGAGCAGTACTTC. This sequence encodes CASSLQGVEQYF. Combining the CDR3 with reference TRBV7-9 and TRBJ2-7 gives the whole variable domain DTGVSQNPRHKITKRGQNVTFRCDPISEHNRLYWYRQTLGQGPEFLTYFQNEAQLEKSRLLSDRFSAERPKGSFSTLEIQRTEQGDSAMYLCASSLQGVEQYFGPGTRLTVT.

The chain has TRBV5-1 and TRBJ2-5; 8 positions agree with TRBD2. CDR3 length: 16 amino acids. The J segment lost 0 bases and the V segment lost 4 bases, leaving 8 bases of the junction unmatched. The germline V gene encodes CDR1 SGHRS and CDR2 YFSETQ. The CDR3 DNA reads TGCGCCAGCAGCGATGGCCTTAGCGGGAACCAAGAGACCCAGTACTTC. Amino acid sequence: CASSDGLSGNQETQYF.

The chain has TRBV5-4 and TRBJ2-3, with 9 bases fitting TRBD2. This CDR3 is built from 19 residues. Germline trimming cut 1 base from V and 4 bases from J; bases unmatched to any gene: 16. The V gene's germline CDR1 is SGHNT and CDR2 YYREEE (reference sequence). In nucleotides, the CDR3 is TGTGCCAGCAGCTTGTTCGCCCGGTATGGCGGGGGGGCCCCAGATACGCAGTATTTT. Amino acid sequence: CASSLFARYGGGAPDTQYF.

CDR3 in DNA: TGTGCCAGCAGCGTAGAGGGGATCCTCGACACCAACTATGGCTACACCTTC. Translation gives CASSVEGILDTNYGYTF. V is TRBV9 and J is TRBJ1-2; D is possibly TRBD1 (5 bases). The CDR3 length is 17 residues. The V end lost 0 bases, the J end lost 2 bases, and 17 bases lay between the germline ends. Germline CDR1 reads SGDLS; CDR2 reads YYNGEE.